This is a list of T cell receptor beta chains from one sample in a study of blood T cell repertoires in COVID-19. Generated by immunoSEQ multiplex PCR, the TCRdb table keeps only in-frame clones and is missing some. The sample lists 90,000 or so clones, roughly 70% occurring once. Sequenced material: peripheral blood. The source is a woman older than 75 with acute or convalescent COVID-19. Each CDR3 is given with its conserved first and last residue. D genes are given only for firm matches. Expanded clones are given a class, and other clones once, few, many or no size at all.

clone_size,d_call,j_call,v_call,cdr3_nt,cdr3_aa
NA,TRBD1,TRBJ1-3,TRBV9,TGTGCCAGCAGCTCGACAGGGGGCACAGGAAACACCATATATTTT,CASSSTGGTGNTIYF
NA,NA,TRBJ1-2,TRBV4-2,TGTGCCAGCAGCCAAGGGGGAGTCTATGGCTACACCTTC,CASSQGGVYGYTF
NA,NA,TRBJ2-5,TRBV5-1,TGCGCCAGCAGCTTATTTGGACAGCAAGAGACCCAGTACTTC,CASSLFGQQETQYF
NA,TRBD2,TRBJ2-7,TRBV9,TGTGCCAGCAGCGTAGGAGGCGGAGCGGGCGGGGGATCCTACGAGCAGTACTTC,CASSVGGGAGGGSYEQYF
NA,NA,TRBJ2-1,TRBV12-3/TRBV12-4,TGTGCCAGCAGTTTCACGGGGGAGAGGCAGTTCTTC,CASSFTGERQFF
NA,TRBD1,TRBJ2-7,TRBV23-1,TGCGCCAGCGGCGTTCGACAGGGACCCTACGAGCAGTACTTC,CASGVRQGPYEQYF
NA,NA,TRBJ2-2,TRBV5-1,TGCGCCAGCAGTATGGGACAGAACACCGGGGAGCTGTTTTTT,CASSMGQNTGELFF
few,TRBD1,TRBJ1-2,TRBV28,TGTGCCAGCAATATGGGACAGGGGGCCAGTGGCTACACCTTC,CASNMGQGASGYTF
NA,NA,TRBJ2-3,TRBV24-1,TGTGCCACCAGTGATTTAGGCCGACCGGAGGATACGCAGTATTTT,CATSDLGRPEDTQYF
NA,NA,TRBJ1-4,TRBV7-2,TGTGCCAGCAGCGTAGGCACAGTTGAGGAAAAACTGTTTTTT,CASSVGTVEEKLFF
NA,TRBD1,TRBJ1-6,TRBV28,TGTGCCAGCGGCCAGGGGGAATTATATAATTCACCCCTCCACTTT,CASGQGELYNSPLHF
NA,NA,TRBJ1-2,TRBV5-4,TGTGCCAGCAGCTTGAGTGGAGATGGCTACACCTTC,CASSLSGDGYTF
medium-sized,NA,TRBJ1-2,TRBV5-1,TGCGCCAGCAGCTTGGATGGAGGAGGCTACACCTTC,CASSLDGGGYTF
NA,TRBD2,TRBJ2-7,TRBV6-5,TGTGCCAGCAGGCCTCGGGAGCGGGGCCTAAACGAGCAGTACTTC,CASRPRERGLNEQYF
NA,NA,TRBJ2-5,TRBV6-5,TGTGCCACCGCCGCGGGGAAAGAGACCCAGTACTTC,CATAAGKETQYF
few,NA,TRBJ2-5,TRBV2,TGTGCCAGCAGTGGGGGCGTGGAGGAGACCCAGTACTTC,CASSGGVEETQYF
once,NA,TRBJ1-2,TRBV6-6,TGTGCCAGCAGTTACTTTCCTTGGGGCAGTCACTATGGCTACACCTTC,CASSYFPWGSHYGYTF
NA,TRBD2,TRBJ2-1,TRBV11-3,TGTGCCAGCAGCTTAGGTTTGGGGACTAGCGGGGTTAATGAGCAGTTCTTC,CASSLGLGTSGVNEQFF
NA,NA,TRBJ1-1,TRBV11-1,TGTGCCAGCAGCTTAGGCCGAAGTGGCCTAGTGAATGAAGCTTTCTTT,CASSLGRSGLVNEAFF
NA,NA,TRBJ2-7,TRBV11-2,TGTGCCAGCAGATCGGGGGTCGAGCAGTACTTC,CASRSGVEQYF
NA,NA,TRBJ1-5,TRBV28,TGTGCCAGCAGAGGAACACAGGCTCAGCCCCAGCATTTT,CASRGTQAQPQHF
NA,NA,TRBJ2-3,TRBV7-3,TGTGCCAGCAGCCCGACGCGGTCTAGCACAGATACGCAGTATTTT,CASSPTRSSTDTQYF
NA,TRBD1,TRBJ2-3,TRBV4-3,TGCGCCAGCAGCCAAGATCTGACAGGGGCGCAGTATTTT,CASSQDLTGAQYF
NA,TRBD1,TRBJ2-1,TRBV2,TGTGCCAGCAGTCTCCTCCCTACAGGGGGCGATGAGCAGTTCTTC,CASSLLPTGGDEQFF
NA,NA,TRBJ1-4,TRBV12-3/TRBV12-4,TGTGCCAGCAGTGGGGGGGAAAAACTGTTTTTT,CASSGGEKLFF
NA,NA,TRBJ1-1,TRBV11-2,TGTGCCAGCAGCTTAGTAGAGTTGAAAGCTTTCTTT,CASSLVELKAFF
NA,NA,TRBJ2-1,TRBV5-1,TGCGCCAGCAGCTGGGCCGGCAGGGACAATGAGCAGTTCTTC,CASSWAGRDNEQFF
NA,NA,TRBJ1-5,TRBV12-3/TRBV12-4,TGTGCCAGCAGTTTTGGAGAACATCAGCCCCAGCATTTT,CASSFGEHQPQHF
NA,TRBD1,TRBJ2-7,TRBV29-1,TGCAGCGTTGTGGCTGGGACAGGGGGCTCCTACGAGCAGTACTTC,CSVVAGTGGSYEQYF
few,TRBD1,TRBJ1-2,TRBV4-2,TGTGCCAGCAGCCTGGGACAGGGAACCGGCTACACCTTC,CASSLGQGTGYTF
NA,TRBD1,TRBJ2-3,TRBV5-4,TGTGCCAGCAGCTTGGGAGGGGGCGGAGATACGCAGTATTTT,CASSLGGGGDTQYF
NA,NA,TRBJ1-6,TRBV7-2,TGTGCCAGCAGCTTATGGGTAGCTCGGAAACCCTATAATTCACCCCTCCACTTT,CASSLWVARKPYNSPLHF
NA,NA,TRBJ1-4,TRBV7-9,TGTGCCAGCAGGGGGGGAGGACCTAATGAAAAACTGTTTTTT,CASRGGGPNEKLFF
few,TRBD1,TRBJ2-3,TRBV24-1,TGTGCCACCAGTCAGGGGGTCCCTAGCACAGATACGCAGTATTTT,CATSQGVPSTDTQYF
NA,NA,TRBJ2-1,TRBV5-6,TGTGCCAGCAGCTTGTCAGGGTTCGGTGGTCCCAGCTCCTACAATGAGCAGTTCTTC,CASSLSGFGGPSSYNEQFF
NA,TRBD1,TRBJ1-3,TRBV18,TGTGCCAGCTCACCACCAATTAACAGGGGGTTCGCGAGCCGCTCTGGAAACACCATATATTTT,CASSPPINRGFASRSGNTIYF
few,NA,TRBJ1-5,TRBV7-2,TGTGCCAGCAGCTTAGCCATTGGACAACTTGATCAGCCCCAGCATTTT,CASSLAIGQLDQPQHF
NA,NA,TRBJ1-5,TRBV7-8,TGTGCCAGCAGCTTAGAGGCAGGGCAGCCCCAGCATTTT,CASSLEAGQPQHF
few,NA,TRBJ1-4,TRBV4-3,TGCGCCAGCAGCCAAGACGAGGGCCGCGGGGAACTGTTTTTT,CASSQDEGRGELFF
NA,TRBD1,TRBJ2-7,TRBV5-1,TGCGCCAGCGGAGCCGGGACAGGGGCCTCCTACGAGCAGTACTTC,CASGAGTGASYEQYF
once,NA,TRBJ2-1,TRBV19,TGTGCCAGTAGCTCCCCAGGGGGGAGCTCCTACAATGAGCAGTTCTTC,CASSSPGGSSYNEQFF
NA,NA,TRBJ1-3,TRBV12-3/TRBV12-4,TGTGCCAGCAGACCAAGGGAGGGAAACACCATATATTTT,CASRPREGNTIYF
NA,TRBD1,TRBJ2-7,TRBV19,TGTGCCAGTAGCCCCCGACTTCTGGGACAGGGACTATACGAGCAGTACTTC,CASSPRLLGQGLYEQYF
NA,NA,TRBJ2-5,TRBV5-6,TGTGCCAGCAGCTTGGCGTCCAGGGGAGAGACCCAGTACTTC,CASSLASRGETQYF
NA,TRBD1,TRBJ1-3,TRBV6-5,TGTGCCAGCAGTTACTCGGGACAGGGGAGTGGAAACACCATATATTTT,CASSYSGQGSGNTIYF
few,NA,TRBJ1-3,TRBV28,TGTGCCAGCAGCTCAGGGGATAAGTTGGCAAACACCATATATTTT,CASSSGDKLANTIYF
NA,NA,TRBJ2-5,TRBV7-9,TGTGCCAGCAGCTTAGCGGGCGGTGGGGCAGCACAAGAGACCCAGTACTTC,CASSLAGGGAAQETQYF
NA,TRBD1,TRBJ1-6,TRBV6-6,TGTGCCAGCAGTTACGGGGGACAGAATAATTCACCCCTCCACTTT,CASSYGGQNNSPLHF
NA,NA,TRBJ1-5,TRBV27,TGTGCCAGCAGCCCCAAGGGAGGGAGTTGGAGCAATCAGCCCCAGCATTTT,CASSPKGGSWSNQPQHF
medium-sized,NA,TRBJ1-1,TRBV14,TGTGCCAGCAGCCAATCAAGTATCGGCACTGAAGCTTTCTTT,CASSQSSIGTEAFF
NA,TRBD1,TRBJ1-2,TRBV20-1,TGCAGCCTCACAGGGGGTTATGGCTACACCTTC,CSLTGGYGYTF
NA,NA,TRBJ2-4,TRBV4-2,TGTGCCAGCAGCCAAGAAAATTTGGGCCTCGGACTAAGGAACATTCAGTACTTC,CASSQENLGLGLRNIQYF
once,TRBD1,TRBJ1-1,TRBV18,TGTGCCAGCTCACCTAACCCAGGACAGGTGAACACTGAAGCTTTCTTT,CASSPNPGQVNTEAFF
NA,NA,TRBJ1-2,TRBV30,TGTGCCTGGAGTGTACTGGACACTAGTAGCGGTACCTTC,CAWSVLDTSSGTF
NA,NA,TRBJ1-2,TRBV18,TGTGCCAGCTCACCAAACCCTGCGGCTGTTAACGGCTACACCTTC,CASSPNPAAVNGYTF